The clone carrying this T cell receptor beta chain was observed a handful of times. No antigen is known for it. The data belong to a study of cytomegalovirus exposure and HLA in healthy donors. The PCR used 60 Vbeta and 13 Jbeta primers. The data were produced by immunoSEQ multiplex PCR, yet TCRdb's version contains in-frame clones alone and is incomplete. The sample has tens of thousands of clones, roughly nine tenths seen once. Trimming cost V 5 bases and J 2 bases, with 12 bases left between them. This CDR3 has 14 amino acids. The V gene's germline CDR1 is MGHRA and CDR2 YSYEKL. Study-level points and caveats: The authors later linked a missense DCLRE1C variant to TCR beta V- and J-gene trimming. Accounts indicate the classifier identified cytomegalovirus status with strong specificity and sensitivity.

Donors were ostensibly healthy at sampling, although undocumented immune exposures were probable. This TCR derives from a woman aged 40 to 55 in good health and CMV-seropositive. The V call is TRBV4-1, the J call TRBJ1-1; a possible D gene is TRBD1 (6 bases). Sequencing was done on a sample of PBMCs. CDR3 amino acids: CASSTGTPNTEAFF. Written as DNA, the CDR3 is TGCGCCAGCAGCACCGGGACACCCAACACTGAAGCTTTCTTT.